Listed below are T cell receptor beta chains from one sample, sequenced in a study of shared clonotypes between healthy human individuals. Assay: immunoSEQ multiplex PCR; the TCRdb copy retains only in-frame clones and omits some. Here the sample spans around 1.6 million clones, around 98% being singletons. The sample taken for sequencing was naive CD4+ T cells sorted from blood. These receptors were collected from a man younger than 40 in good health. Both conserved end residues are part of each CDR3. Each record gives: V gene, D gene, clone size, J gene, CDR3 protein, CDR3 DNA. The D gene is left open where the match is weak. Expanded clones get a size class; other rows say once, few or many, or leave the size out.

>TRBV14|TRBD2|NA|TRBJ2-7
CASSQPSGSSYEQYF
TGTGCCAGCAGCCAACCTAGCGGGAGCTCCTACGAGCAGTACTTC
>TRBV29-1|NA|NA|TRBJ2-3
CSVEASARSTDTQYF
TGCAGCGTTGAGGCTTCTGCAAGAAGCACAGATACGCAGTATTTT
>TRBV2|TRBD1|NA|TRBJ1-5
CATTDRGGSQPQHF
TGTGCCACCACGGACAGGGGCGGCAGTCAGCCCCAGCATTTT
>TRBV5-1|TRBD2|NA|TRBJ2-3
CASSKALAGGPSDTQYF
TGCGCCAGCAGCAAGGCACTAGCGGGAGGGCCTTCAGATACGCAGTATTTT
>TRBV7-3|TRBD2|NA|TRBJ2-1
CASGHGVRENSPSSYNEQFF
TGTGCCAGCGGCCACGGGGTGCGGGAGAATTCCCCCAGCTCCTACAATGAGCAGTTCTTC
>TRBV5-5|TRBD2|NA|TRBJ2-2
CASSRDYYTGELFF
TGTGCCAGCAGCCGGGACTATTACACCGGGGAGCTGTTTTTT
>TRBV6-5|TRBD1|NA|TRBJ2-7
CASSFPAGGYEQYF
TGTGCCAGCAGTTTCCCCGCAGGGGGCTACGAGCAGTACTTC
>TRBV7-9|NA|once|TRBJ2-3
CASKYRSTDTQYF
TGTGCCAGCAAGTACCGGAGTACAGATACGCAGTATTTT
>TRBV5-1|NA|NA|TRBJ1-1
CASTIKGLNTEAFF
TGCGCCAGCACCATCAAGGGGCTGAACACTGAAGCTTTCTTT
>TRBV20-1|NA|NA|TRBJ1-3
CSALTGNTIYF
TGCAGTGCCTTAACGGGAAACACCATATATTTT
>TRBV20-1|NA|once|TRBJ2-3
CSANIVDTQYF
TGCAGTGCGAATATTGTTGATACGCAGTATTTT
>TRBV6-1|TRBD2|NA|TRBJ2-2
CASRLASTNTGELFF
TGTGCCAGCAGACTAGCGTCTACGAACACCGGGGAGCTGTTTTTT
>TRBV7-9|TRBD2|NA|TRBJ2-7
CASSLDGGLAGGGWAF
TGTGCCAGCAGCTTAGACGGGGGACTAGCGGGAGGAGGTTGGGCTTTC
>TRBV6-1|NA|NA|TRBJ2-1
CASSEGLLSDEQFF
TGTGCCAGCAGTGAGGGACTCCTTTCCGATGAGCAGTTCTTC
>TRBV10-3|NA|NA|TRBJ2-7
CAISMGSYEQYF
TGTGCCATCTCGATGGGTTCCTACGAGCAGTACTTC
>TRBV7-9|NA|NA|TRBJ1-5
CASSIWAGAGNQPQHF
TGTGCCAGCAGCATATGGGCCGGGGCAGGCAATCAGCCCCAGCATTTT
>TRBV5-1|TRBD2|NA|TRBJ2-3
CASSLDSGRTDTQYF
TGCGCCAGCAGCTTGGATAGCGGGAGAACAGATACGCAGTATTTT
>TRBV5-6|NA|NA|TRBJ2-7
CASSFSWGRYEQYF
TGTGCCAGCAGCTTTAGCTGGGGTCGATACGAGCAGTACTTC
>TRBV7-2|NA|few|TRBJ2-7
CASSLASLYEQYF
TGTGCCAGCAGCTTAGCGTCCCTTTACGAGCAGTACTTC
>TRBV5-1|NA|once|TRBJ2-2
CASTKDSVNTGELFF
TGCGCCAGCACCAAAGACAGCGTCAACACCGGGGAGCTGTTTTTT
>TRBV7-3|TRBD2|once|TRBJ2-1
CASSPGLAIDEQFF
TGTGCCAGCAGTCCGGGACTAGCGATAGATGAGCAGTTCTTC
>TRBV12-5|NA|NA|TRBJ2-2
CASGLYTGELFF
TGTGCTAGTGGTTTGTATACCGGGGAGCTGTTTTTT
>TRBV18|TRBD2|NA|TRBJ2-3
CASSPPKREAPDTQYF
TGTGCCAGCTCACCACCGAAGCGGGAGGCCCCAGATACGCAGTATTTT
>TRBV18|NA|NA|TRBJ2-2
CASSESGELFF
TGTGCCAGCTCGGAGTCCGGGGAGCTGTTTTTT
>TRBV7-3|TRBD2|NA|TRBJ2-3
CASSLAGGPADTQYF
TGTGCCAGCAGCTTAGCGGGAGGGCCCGCAGATACGCAGTATTTT
>TRBV27|TRBD1|NA|TRBJ2-1
CASSLGQGRLNEQFF
TGTGCCAGCAGTTTGGGACAGGGGCGTTTGAATGAGCAGTTCTTC
>TRBV6-5|NA|NA|TRBJ2-1
CASSYVAAGDEQFF
TGTGCCAGCAGTTACGTAGCGGCAGGCGATGAGCAGTTCTTC
>TRBV5-1|NA|NA|TRBJ1-4
CASSLYGGTTNEKLFF
TGCGCCAGCAGCTTGTATGGGGGGACCACTAATGAAAAACTGTTTTTT